Listed here is a single T cell receptor beta chain. The antigen is not known. This entry comes from a study of shared clonotypes between healthy human individuals. In the naive CD8 group, cells lacked CD45RO and were positively selected for CCR7, so terminally differentiated effector memory CD45RA+ cells were left out. Recent acute infections and vaccinations were absent in the healthy HIV-negative adult donors. All of the donors resided in Nashville, Tennessee, and each was a Caucasian adult. The data were produced by immunoSEQ multiplex PCR, yet TCRdb's version contains in-frame clones alone and is incomplete. The table records 2 million to 2.5 million clones, about 95% of them present only once. Study-level points and caveats: Non-shared clonotypes were found to have lower generation probabilities than the clonotypes that were shared by all four of the sorted-subset donors. Tissues were not sampled, only blood, and their repertoires likely differ.

The sequenced material came from naive CD8+ T cells sorted from blood. The receptor was derived from a man aged 18-30 years in good health.

CDR3 region: CASSWKAASYEQYF. In nucleotides, the CDR3 is TGTGCCAGCAGTTGGAAGGCAGCCTCCTACGAGCAGTACTTC. V is TRBV27 and J is TRBJ2-7, with D unclear. This CDR3 has 14 residues. Germline CDR1 is MNHEY and CDR2 is SMNVEV (reference sequence). V shed 4 bases and J shed 0 bases, with 10 bases lying between them.